The clone carrying this T cell receptor (beta chain) came up many times. This sample was included in a study of human T cells and chemical hapten exposure. Across the whole study: The use of 2% DPC on 2 cm by 2 cm of upper inner arm skin constituted sensitization.

Time point noted: pre-sensitization, week 0. Stated treatment: therapeutic diphenylcyclopropenone sensitization with weekly scalp DPC. CDR3 length equals 19 residues. Germline CDR1 reads DFQATT; CDR2 reads SNEGSKA (reference sequence). The V gene end was trimmed by 0 bases and the J gene end by 3 bases; junction bases not matched to a gene: 9. TCRdb reprocessed the RACE reads with MiXCR, giving one entry per CDR3 protein. The data contain approximately 41,000 distinct CDR3 sequences, 7.5% to 9% of them singletons. The clonotype was recovered from a woman aged 45 to 65 with alopecia areata. Some clones in this sample may be carry-over from other donors' samples. The chain joins TRBV20-1 to TRBJ2-3; 16 bases are a match to TRBD2. The source material was whole blood, sampled in connection with sensitization to the hapten diphenylcyclopropenone (DPC). CDR3 sequence (DNA): TGCAGTGCTAGAGATAATTCCGGGACTAGCGGGAGGGTTACAGATACGCAGTATTTT. It specifies CSARDNSGTSGRVTDTQYF.